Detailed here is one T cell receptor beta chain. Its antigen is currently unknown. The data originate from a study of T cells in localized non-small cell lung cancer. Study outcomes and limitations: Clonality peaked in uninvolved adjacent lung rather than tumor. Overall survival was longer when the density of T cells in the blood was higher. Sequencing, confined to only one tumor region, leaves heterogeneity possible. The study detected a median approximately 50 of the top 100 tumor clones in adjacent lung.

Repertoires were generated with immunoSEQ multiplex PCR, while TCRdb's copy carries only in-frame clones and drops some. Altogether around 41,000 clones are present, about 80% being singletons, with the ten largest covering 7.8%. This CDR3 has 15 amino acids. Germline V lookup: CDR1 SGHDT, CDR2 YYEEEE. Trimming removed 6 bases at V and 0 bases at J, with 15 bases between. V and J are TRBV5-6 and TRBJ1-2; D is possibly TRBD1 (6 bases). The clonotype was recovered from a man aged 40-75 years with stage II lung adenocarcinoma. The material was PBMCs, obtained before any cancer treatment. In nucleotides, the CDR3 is TGTGCCAGCATCCACTGGGGGGCTTCTAACTATGGCTACACCTTC. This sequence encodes CASIHWGASNYGYTF.